The 26 T cell receptor beta chains below all came from one sample that was sequenced in a study of T cells in Graves' hyperthyroidism and ophthalmopathy. There were TCR beta CDR3 regions amplified from RNA transcripts. Initially, a first-round RT-PCR of the TCR CDR3 employed the HTBI primer set. TCRdb independently ran MiXCR on the multiplex PCR reads; one entry per CDR3 protein. Among 300,000 to 400,000 distinct CDR3 sequences listed, 21% were seen once. The source material was blood. These receptors came from a woman in her forties or fifties with Graves' hyperthyroidism.

The rearrangement links TRBV6-1 to TRBJ1-6, with D possibly being TRBD1 (5 bases). The CDR3 extends over 14 amino acids. Germline CDR1 and CDR2: MNHNS and SASEGT. V lost 10 bases and J 6 bases, leaving 16 bases between the germline ends. CDR3 loop: CATEVRGFNSPLHF. The DNA of the CDR3 is TGTGCCACCGAGGTGCGGGGGTTTAATTCACCCCTCCACTTT.

There are many counts of this clonotype. The chain recombines TRBV30 with TRBJ2-1; D possibly matches TRBD1 or TRBD2 (6 bases each). The CDR3 covers 15 residues. Germline V gene sequence: CDR1 GTSNPN, CDR2 SVGIG (reference sequence). The V end was cut by 5 bases, the J end by 1 base, with 15 bases between. CDR3 DNA: TGTGCCTGGCACCTAAAGGGGGGTTCCTACAATGAGCAGTTCTTC. Its protein product is CAWHLKGGSYNEQFF.

This clonotype has more than one count but fewer than ten. V gene TRBV10-3 combines with J gene TRBJ2-1, with D possibly being TRBD2 (6 bases). The CDR3 covers 11 residues. Germline values: CDR1 ENHRY, CDR2 SYGVKD. Trimming removed 6 bases from V and 8 bases from J, with 8 bases in between. The CDR3 reads CAIRGEDEQFF. CDR3 DNA sequence: TGTGCCATCAGAGGGGAGGATGAGCAGTTCTTC.

This clonotype came up a few times. The rearrangement uses TRBV6-2 or TRBV6-3 and TRBJ2-3, with TRBD1 matching 10 bases. The V segment lost 2 bases and the J segment 3 bases; nucleotides outside the gene matches: 8. The CDR3 consists of 17 residues. CDR1 MNHEY and CDR2 SVGEGT come from the germline V gene. The CDR3 coding sequence is TGTGCCAGCAGTTACGCCTTCCGGGACAGGGGTACAGATACGCAGTATTTT. This sequence encodes CASSYAFRDRGTDTQYF.

This rearrangement joins TRBV20-1 to TRBJ2-3; 11 bases match TRBD2. The germline V gene encodes CDR1 DFQATT and CDR2 SNEGSKA (reference sequence). V was pared by 0 bases and J by 0 bases, with 17 bases of the junction left unmatched. The CDR3 consists of 21 residues. CDR3 DNA sequence: TGCAGTGCTAGAGATCTCGGTGGTCTAGCGGGAGGCCGGGGGAGCACAGATACGCAGTATTTT. This codes for CSARDLGGLAGGRGSTDTQYF.

J is TRBJ2-7 and V is TRBV10-3; D is uncertain. The CDR3 loop spans 15 amino acids. In germline, CDR1 is ENHRY, CDR2 SYGVKD. V was shortened by 6 bases and J by 3 bases, with 18 bases between the two germline ends. The CDR3 reads CAISPEWQLGYEQYF. CDR3 DNA sequence: TGTGCCATCAGCCCAGAGTGGCAGTTAGGCTACGAGCAGTACTTC.

This clonotype was picked up many times. This chain uses TRBV7-3 with TRBJ2-1; the D is unclear. CDR1 SGHTA and CDR2 FQGTGA come from the germline V gene. V shed 5 bases and J shed 6 bases, with 8 bases lying between them. CDR3 length: 12 amino acids. CDR3 sequence (DNA): TGTGCCAGCAGCACCGACGGCAATGAGCAGTTCTTC. As protein: CASSTDGNEQFF.

This clonotype was seen many times. This rearrangement joins TRBV5-1 to TRBJ1-5, with D possibly matching TRBD1 (5 bases). Trimming stripped 4 bases from V and 2 bases from J, with 31 bases between. CDR3 length equals 21 residues. In germline, CDR1 is SGHRS, CDR2 YFSETQ. CDR3: CASSQILRFRDMDEGNQPQHF. Here the CDR3 DNA reads TGCGCCAGCAGCCAAATCCTTAGGTTCAGGGATATGGATGAAGGCAATCAGCCCCAGCATTTT.

The chain has TRBV12-3 or TRBV12-4 and TRBJ2-1; a weak D match, TRBD1 (5 bases). V was trimmed by 10 bases and J by 6 bases, leaving 19 bases between them. The CDR3 length is 14 residues. The CDR3 nucleotides read TGTGCCACGCGGAAGGGGATTAGTATCAATGAGCAGTTCTTC. Its protein product is CATRKGISINEQFF.

This clonotype was counted at least ten times. This rearrangement joins TRBV12-3 or TRBV12-4 to TRBJ1-2, with D possibly being TRBD1 (6 bases). Trimming shortened V by 6 bases and J by 4 bases, and 15 bases separated the two germline ends. This CDR3 is 14 amino acids long. CDR3 in amino acids: CASRTGQGFYGYTF. The CDR3 DNA sequence: TGTGCCAGCAGAACCGGCCAGGGGTTCTATGGCTACACCTTC.

Concerning this clonotype itself: A junction boundary mismatches the germline segment, possibly from a read error. This sequence joins TRBV24-1 and TRBJ1-5; D not certain. The CDR3 length is 12 residues. Germline V gene lookup returns CDR1 KGHDR and CDR2 SFDVKD. CDR3 in amino acids: CATSDRNQPQHF. DNA for the CDR3: TGTGCCACCAGTGATCGAAATCAGCCCCAACATTTT.

The chain joins TRBV11-1 to TRBJ2-6, with a tentative D call TRBD2 (5 bases). V was pared by 3 bases and J by 2 bases, with 11 bases between. This CDR3 comprises 16 residues. The germline CDR1 and CDR2 sequences are SGHAT and FQDESV (reference sequence). CDR3 sequence reads: CASSLRESAGANVLTF. The DNA of the CDR3 is TGTGCCAGCAGCTTGAGGGAATCTGCTGGGGCCAACGTCCTGACTTTC.

The chain carries TRBV9 and TRBJ1-1; D gene uncertain. CDR3 length: 15 residues. Trimming removed 0 bases from V and 1 base from J, with 10 bases in between. From germline, CDR1 is SGDLS and CDR2 YYNGEE. This CDR3 is CASSVAWERNTEAFF. CDR3 sequence (DNA): TGTGCCAGCAGCGTAGCGTGGGAGAGGAACACTGAAGCTTTCTTT.

This clonotype showed up many times. The chain carries TRBV5-1 and TRBJ1-1; 7 bases align to TRBD1. The germline gives CDR1 SGHRS, CDR2 YFSETQ. V shed 5 bases, J shed 8 bases, and the junction held 9 bases outside the gene matches. The CDR3 has 13 amino acids. The CDR3 coding sequence is TGCGCCAGCAGTTATGGACAGGCGGTGGAAGCTTTCTTT. Its protein is CASSYGQAVEAFF.

The chain recombines TRBV2 with TRBJ2-7; D tentatively fits TRBD1 or TRBD2 (6 bases each). This CDR3 spans 15 amino acids. V gave up 6 bases and J gave up 1 base, with 16 bases separating them. Germline V gene sequence: CDR1 SNHLY, CDR2 FYNNEI. The CDR3 reads CASSQEEGGSYEQYF. The CDR3, as DNA: TGTGCCAGCAGCCAAGAAGAAGGGGGGTCCTACGAGCAGTACTTC.

Of note for this clonotype: Since a much larger clone is just one base distant, this may be a read error. The rearrangement joins TRBV29-1 to TRBJ1-1; 7 nucleotides match TRBD1. Germline CDR1 is SQVTM and CDR2 is ANQGSEA. The CDR3 totals 13 residues. The CDR3 DNA reads as TGCAGTGCCTCGGGACAGCTGAGCACTGAAGCTTTCTTT. It translates to CSASGQLSTEAFF.

For this clonotype: This clone may be a read error of a much larger clone one base away. The chain joins TRBV6-2 or TRBV6-3 to TRBJ2-1; the D is unclear. The germline gives CDR1 MNHEY, CDR2 SVGEGT. The CDR3 sequence is 11 residues long. Trimming left V 7 bases short and J 3 bases short, with 4 bases between. The CDR3 DNA reads TGTGCCAGCACCAACTACAATGAGCAGTTCTTC. It yields the protein CASTNYNEQFF.

This clonotype was recorded many times. The rearrangement joins TRBV2 to TRBJ1-4, with 10 positions matching TRBD1. The CDR3 consists of 15 residues. After removal of 6 bases from V and 5 bases from J, the junction contained 6 bases not matched to a gene. The germline CDR1 and CDR2 sequences are SNHLY and FYNNEI. The CDR3 DNA is TGTGCCAGCAGGCGACAGGGGGCTGAGAATGAAAAACTGTTTTTT. Translation: CASRRQGAENEKLFF.

This clonotype was observed at least ten times. J is TRBJ2-5 and V is TRBV20-1; 7 bases map to TRBD2. The V segment lost 3 bases and the J segment 2 bases; nucleotides outside the gene matches: 3. Germline CDR1 reads DFQATT; CDR2 reads SNEGSKA (reference sequence). The CDR3 totals 13 residues. The CDR3 DNA reads as TGCAGTGCTAGGTGGGAGGGACAAGAGACCCAGTACTTC. It encodes CSARWEGQETQYF.

This clonotype has a count of ten or more. The gene calls are TRBV6-1 and TRBJ2-5, with 7 positions matching TRBD1. Germline assignment: CDR1 MNHNS and CDR2 SASEGT. CDR3 length: 12 amino acids. J gave up 5 bases and V 5 bases, and 2 bases lay outside the gene matches. The CDR3 protein is CASSTGDETQYF. The CDR3 region has the DNA TGTGCCAGCAGTACAGGGGACGAGACCCAGTACTTC.

This clonotype occurred many times. CDR3 in DNA: TGTGCCAGCAGCGACCTTCAGGGGGCTGGGAATGAGCAGTTCTTC. The encoded protein is CASSDLQGAGNEQFF. J is TRBJ2-1 and V is TRBV11-2; 8 positions match TRBD1. The J segment lost 7 bases and the V segment lost 5 bases, leaving 10 bases of the junction unmatched. Germline loops: CDR1 SGHAT, CDR2 FQNNGV. This CDR3 has 15 amino acids. The whole variable domain, remainder taken from reference TRBV11-2 and TRBJ2-1, is EAGVAQSPRYKIIEKRQSVAFWCNPISGHATLYWYQQILGQGPKLLIQFQNNGVVDDSQLPKDRFSAERLKGVDSTLKIQPAKLEDSAVYLCASSDLQGAGNEQFFGPGTRLTVL.

V is TRBV18 and J is TRBJ2-5, with no clear D. With 5 bases removed from V and 7 bases from J, the gap between germline ends came to 17 bases. The CDR3 is made up of 14 amino acids. Per the germline V gene, CDR1 is KGHSH and CDR2 is LQKENI. This chain's CDR3 is CASSSDRLSLTQYF. The CDR3 nucleotides are TGTGCCAGCTCATCAGACCGCCTTTCCCTGACCCAGTACTTC.

The rearrangement links TRBV10-3 to TRBJ1-5; no clear D. Germline CDR1 reads ENHRY; CDR2 reads SYGVKD. The V gene lost 8 bases and the J gene lost 2 bases, with 19 bases spanning the gap. CDR3 length: 16 residues. CDR3 amino acids: CAISPEALRGNQPQHF. CDR3 in DNA: TGTGCCATCTCTCCGGAGGCTTTGAGGGGCAATCAGCCCCAGCATTTT.

There are many counts of this clonotype. The V call is TRBV28, the J call TRBJ2-1; TRBD2 matches 13 bases. CDR3 size: 17 residues. Trimming at V came to 3 bases and at J to 1 base, leaving 3 bases not matched to a gene. The germline V gene encodes CDR1 MDHEN and CDR2 SYDVKM. The CDR3 coding sequence is TGTGCCAGCAGTTTGATGACTAGCGGGGGGTCCTACAATGAGCAGTTCTTC. Its protein product is CASSLMTSGGSYNEQFF.

V is TRBV14 and J is TRBJ1-4; D gene unclear. The V end lost 0 bases, the J end lost 11 bases, and 7 bases lay between the germline ends. This CDR3 comprises 12 residues. In germline, CDR1 is SGHDN, CDR2 FVKESK. CDR3 DNA: TGTGCCAGCAGCCAAGATGGCCGTAAACTGTTTTTT. Its translation is CASSQDGRKLFF.

This clonotype was seen many times. V usage is TRBV5-1 and J usage is TRBJ2-2, with D unresolved. Germline CDR1 is SGHRS and CDR2 is YFSETQ. The CDR3 loop spans 11 amino acids. Trimming removed 6 bases at V and 7 bases at J, with 7 bases between. The CDR3 nucleotides are TGCGCCAGCACCTCATACGGGGAGCTGTTTTTT. Translated, it gives CASTSYGELFF.